This TCR beta chain originates from a study of blood T cells in healthy people across ages. Note on this clonotype: As yet, its antigen is unknown.

Study conclusions and caveats: Strong correlation existed between TCR beta diversity and naive T cell percentage.

Germline lookup yields CDR1 KGHDR and CDR2 SFDVKD. There are 12 residues in the CDR3. Trimming took 5 bases from V and 1 from J, leaving 4 bases between them. Primers used in a second PCR of about 7 to 11 cycles were a sample-barcoded 5' primer and a J-beta primer mix. From the 5' RACE reads, TCRdb called clonotypes with MiXCR, one entry per CDR3 protein. The sample includes just under 900,000 distinct CDR3 sequences, more than 25% of them seen just once. The clonotype originates from an elderly woman in good health. The specimen was blood. This rearrangement joins TRBV24-1 to TRBJ1-1; D remains ambiguous. The CDR3 nucleotides are TGTGCCACCAGTGGGGGGAACACTGAAGCTTTCTTT. It encodes CATSGGNTEAFF.